This T cell receptor (beta chain) was recovered during a study of radiotherapy plus CTLA-4 blockade in lung cancer. About the research overall: Objective response rate was over 15%; disease control rate, 25% to 35%. General study findings and limits: Among reported predictors of response, early blood T cell clone dynamics with interferon-beta performed best. There was expansion of tumor-derived TCR clones in blood after radiotherapy plus ipilimumab.

CDR3 size: 16 residues. After removal of 4 bases from V and 1 base from J, the junction contained 5 bases not matched to a gene. Germline V lookup: CDR1 SGHRS, CDR2 YFSETQ. Treatment of patients with chemo-refractory metastatic non-small-cell lung cancer consisted of focal radiation plus CTLA-4 blockade with ipilimumab. Data came from immunoSEQ multiplex PCR; TCRdb stores just in-frame clones and leaves some out. The sample records 90,000 to 95,000 clones, 80% to 90% being singletons. Note on this clone: The antigen remains undetermined.

The gene calls are TRBV5-1 and TRBJ2-7, with TRBD2 identical over 13 bases. This sequence was found in a human donor with non-small cell lung cancer who had stable disease on radiotherapy plus ipilimumab. This specimen was peripheral blood, taken from a patient treated with radiotherapy plus ipilimumab. The CDR3 protein is CASSRTSGGPSYEQYF. CDR3 nucleotides: TGCGCCAGCAGCCGGACTAGCGGGGGACCTTCCTACGAGCAGTACTTC.